A single sample is the source of the 18 T cell receptor beta chains below, sequenced in a study of spatial heterogeneity in lung cancer. Study-level results: Tumors with more nonsynonymous mutations had more expanded intratumoral alpha and beta TCRs.

No antigens are known for them. Time point in this sample: sample taken at primary tumor resection. MiXCR, applied by TCRdb to the 5' RACE reads, yields one record per CDR3 protein. The profile shows 4,000 to 5,500 distinct CDR3 sequences, 8.4% of them singletons. Here the sequenced sample was lung tumor tissue, taken at surgery. The receptors were gathered from a female donor with early-stage non-small cell lung cancer.

V is TRBV7-2 and J is TRBJ2-7, with D hard to call. V lost 3 bases and J 4 bases, leaving 13 bases between the germline ends. The CDR3 extends over 14 amino acids. Germline values: CDR1 SGHTA, CDR2 FQGNSA. The CDR3 DNA is TGTGCCAGCAGCTTTGCTGGCGGCGGATACGAGCAGTACTTC. Its protein is CASSFAGGGYEQYF.

By frequency in the sample, this clonotype is medium-sized. The rearrangement links TRBV29-1 to TRBJ2-7, with D uncertain. Germline assignment: CDR1 SQVTM and CDR2 ANQGSEA. The V end was cut by 5 bases, the J end by 2 bases, with 10 bases between. The CDR3 spans 12 residues. The CDR3 nucleotides are TGCAGCGTTAGATTTGGCACCTACGAGCAGTACTTC. Amino acids: CSVRFGTYEQYF.

This clonotype came up a few times. The chain uses TRBV12-3 or TRBV12-4 and TRBJ2-7; 10 positions agree with TRBD1. This CDR3 comprises 14 residues. The J segment lost 3 bases and the V segment lost 6 bases, leaving 5 bases of the junction unmatched. The CDR3 nucleotides are TGTGCCAGCAGCCTGGGACAGGGGATCTACGAGCAGTACTTC. It codes for CASSLGQGIYEQYF.

By its share, this clonotype is medium-sized. This chain joins TRBV20-1 and TRBJ2-3, with D possibly being TRBD1 or TRBD2 (6 bases each). Germline V gene sequence: CDR1 DFQATT, CDR2 SNEGSKA (reference sequence). V was pared by 0 bases and J by 8 bases, with 21 bases between. This CDR3 is built from 16 residues. CDR3 region: CSARDLVGGLLGTQYF. The CDR3 nucleotides are TGCAGTGCTAGAGATCTGGTCGGGGGCCTCCTTGGTACGCAGTATTTT.

This clonotype is medium-sized (0.01 to 0.1%) within its sample. CDR3 sequence (DNA): TGTGCCAGCAGGTCGAGCGGGGGGCCAGGCAATGAGCAGTTCTTC. It yields the protein CASRSSGGPGNEQFF. This sequence joins TRBV6-5 and TRBJ2-1; 9 bases fit TRBD2. V trimming: 6 bases; J trimming: 6 bases; junction bases outside the gene matches: 9. This CDR3 is built from 15 residues. The V gene's germline CDR1 is MNHEY and CDR2 SVGAGI.

This clonotype is categorized as medium-sized. The chain is built from TRBV11-1 and TRBJ2-3; TRBD1 agrees at 9 bases. The CDR3 spans 15 residues. J gave up 5 bases and V 5 bases, and 8 bases lay outside the gene matches. The germline CDR1 and CDR2 sequences are SGHAT and FQDESV (reference sequence). The CDR3 loop is CASSRTGDQVDTQYF. For the CDR3, the DNA is TGTGCCAGCAGCCGGACAGGGGATCAAGTAGATACGCAGTATTTT.

There are many counts of this clonotype. The rearrangement uses TRBV28 and TRBJ1-1; maybe TRBD1 (5 bases). V lost 6 bases to trimming and J lost 4 bases, with 9 bases between them. Germline lookup yields CDR1 MDHEN and CDR2 SYDVKM. CDR3 length: 12 residues. This CDR3 reads CASSQGGTEAFF. The CDR3 nucleotides are TGTGCCAGCAGCCAGGGCGGCACTGAAGCTTTCTTT.

This clonotype turned up a few times. The genes are TRBV14 and TRBJ2-2; D unresolved. Trimming took off 6 bases at V and 0 bases at J, with 5 bases between the two ends. This CDR3 is 13 amino acids long. Germline loops: CDR1 SGHDN, CDR2 FVKESK. The CDR3 loop is CASRDPNTGELFF. In DNA, the CDR3 is TGTGCCAGCAGGGATCCGAACACCGGGGAGCTGTTTTTT.

This clonotype showed up just a few times. The V gene is TRBV5-1, the J gene TRBJ2-7; D is unresolved. Germline CDR1 is SGHRS and CDR2 is YFSETQ. The CDR3 covers 12 residues. V lost 4 bases and J 1 base, leaving 6 bases between the germline ends. This CDR3 reads CASSNPSYEQYF. CDR3 in DNA: TGCGCCAGCAGCAACCCGTCCTACGAGCAGTACTTC.

Within the sample, this clonotype is medium-sized. The rearrangement uses TRBV12-2 and TRBJ2-7. TRBV12-2 is termed a pseudogene. The CDR3 runs 15 residues. CDR3 in amino acids: CASRLTPRYHYEQYF. The CDR3 nucleotides read TGTGCAAGTCGCTTAACGCCTAGGTACCACTACGAGCAGTACTTC.

This clonotype showed up many times. The chain is built from TRBV7-2 and TRBJ1-1; TRBD1 agrees at 9 bases. Germline CDR1 SGHTA, CDR2 FQGNSA. V lost 5 bases to trimming and J lost 7 bases; unmatched junction nucleotides: 5. The CDR3 covers 13 residues. The CDR3 nucleotides read TGTGCCAGCAGCCCCTGGACAGGGGATGAAGCTTTCTTT. It translates to CASSPWTGDEAFF. The variable domain in full, completed from reference TRBV7-2 and TRBJ1-1, reads GAGVSQSPSNKVTEKGKDVELRCDPISGHTALYWYRQSLGQGLEFLIYFQGNSAPDKSGLPSDRFSAERTGGSVSTLTIQRTQQEDSAVYLCASSPWTGDEAFFGQGTRLTVV.

This clonotype occurred a few times. CDR3 coding DNA: TGCGCCAGCAGCTTGGGGACTAGCGGGGGAGATACGCAGTATTTT. This sequence encodes CASSLGTSGGDTQYF. This rearrangement joins TRBV5-1 to TRBJ2-3; 13 nucleotides line up with TRBD2. The CDR3 spans 15 residues. The ends lost 0 bases at V and 5 bases at J; junction bases unmatched: 0. The V gene's germline CDR1 is SGHRS and CDR2 YFSETQ.

The sample holds a few counts of this clonotype. The chain links TRBV4-2 to TRBJ1-2; D remains unclear. CDR1 and CDR2 (germline): LGHNA, YNFKEQ. Trimming shortened V by 0 bases and J by 5 bases, and 16 bases separated the two germline ends. The CDR3 is made up of 16 amino acids. This CDR3 reads CASSQDEQPFSYGYTF. The CDR3 bases are TGTGCCAGCAGCCAAGATGAACAGCCGTTTAGTTATGGCTACACCTTC.

The rearrangement uses TRBV7-2 and TRBJ2-1, with D unresolved. The CDR3 spans 15 residues. In germline, CDR1 is SGHTA, CDR2 FQGNSA. V was cut by 2 bases and J by 4 bases, with 12 bases left in between. This chain's CDR3 is CASSLFEALYNEQFF. CDR3 DNA: TGTGCCAGCAGCTTATTCGAAGCCCTATACAATGAGCAGTTCTTC.

By frequency in the sample, this clonotype is medium-sized. This sequence joins TRBV5-6 and TRBJ1-4, with 8 positions matching TRBD1. V lost 4 bases and J lost 11; bases outside the gene matches: 13. Per the germline V gene, CDR1 is SGHDT and CDR2 is YYEEEE. This CDR3 comprises 15 residues. DNA for the CDR3: TGTGCCAGCAGCGCGCCGGGACAGGTACTGGAGAAACTGTTTTTT. Its protein product is CASSAPGQVLEKLFF.

By share, this clonotype counts as large. This chain connects TRBV7-8 to TRBJ2-3; tentative D call: TRBD1 (6 bases). The germline V gene encodes CDR1 SGHVS and CDR2 FQNEAQ. The CDR3 has 18 residues. The germline V and J ends were trimmed by 5 bases and 2 bases, with 23 bases remaining between them. DNA of the CDR3: TGTGCCAGCAGCCGGATCAGTTCGTGGGGGACAAACACAGATACGCAGTATTTT. Translated, it gives CASSRISSWGTNTDTQYF.

By proportion, this clonotype is medium-sized (0.01 to 0.1%). The chain combines TRBV10-3 with TRBJ1-1; D possibly corresponds to TRBD1 (5 bases). Germline assignment: CDR1 ENHRY and CDR2 SYGVKD. The germline V and J ends were trimmed by 7 bases and 0 bases, with 12 bases remaining between them. This CDR3 is built from 14 residues. For the CDR3, the DNA is TGTGCCATCACACGAGGGGAGATGAACACTGAAGCTTTCTTT. This translates into CAITRGEMNTEAFF.

This clonotype appeared a few times. This chain joins TRBV7-9 and TRBJ2-6; 11 nucleotides line up with TRBD1. CDR3 length: 18 amino acids. CDR1 and CDR2 (germline): SEHNR, FQNEAQ (reference sequence). The V gene end was trimmed by 5 bases and the J gene end by 3 bases; junction bases not matched to a gene: 9. CDR3 protein: CASSGRDRGTFGANVLTF. DNA for the CDR3: TGTGCCAGCAGCGGCCGGGACAGGGGGACTTTTGGGGCCAACGTCCTGACTTTC.